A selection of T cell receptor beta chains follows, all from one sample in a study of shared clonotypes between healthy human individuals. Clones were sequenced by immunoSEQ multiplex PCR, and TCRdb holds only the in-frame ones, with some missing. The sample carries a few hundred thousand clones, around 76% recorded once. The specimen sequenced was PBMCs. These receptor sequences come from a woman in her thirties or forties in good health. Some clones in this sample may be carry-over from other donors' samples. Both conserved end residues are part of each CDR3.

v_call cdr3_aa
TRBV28 CASSTIRQGKTEAFF
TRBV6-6 CASNPEGYTEAFF
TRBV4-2 CASSQELAGNEQFF
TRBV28 CASGGGAENTEAFF
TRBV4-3 CASSQELGTGRETQYF
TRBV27 CASSPENTEAFF
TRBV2 CASSTVAGRLEQYF
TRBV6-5 CASSTSGRIPYEQYF
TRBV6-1 CASIWSLVGGYTF
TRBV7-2 CASSRSGSGTGELFF
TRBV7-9 CAKDTGELFF
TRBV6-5 CASRPYRGWQETQYF
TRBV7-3 CASSLTTAASYNEQFF
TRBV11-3 CASSLGGLAVDTGELFF
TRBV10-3 CAISEVGNTIYF
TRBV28 CASSRTRTSGNYEQYF
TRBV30 CAWNRQGRYEQYF
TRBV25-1 CASRTSGSSYEQYF
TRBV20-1 CSARVSTEAFF
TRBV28 CASSTRRGTGELFF
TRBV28 CASSFRASGGEQYF
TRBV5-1 CASLPFQPQHF
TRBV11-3 CASSLGLADTQYF
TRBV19 CASSMQRNTGELFF
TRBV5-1 CASSLGGNTEAFF
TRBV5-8 CASGGSWGEQYF
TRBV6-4 CASRAGLHYGYTF
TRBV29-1 CSVIKLAGRGVYEQYF
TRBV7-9 CASSLAAQGPYGYTF
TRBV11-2 CASSLGVAGVGVGDIQYF
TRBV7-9 CASSPGGYSYEQYF
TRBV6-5 CASRSQGVGGAFF
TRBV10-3 CAISESGGNMGGELFF
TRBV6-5 CASSKQGRDTEAFF
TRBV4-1 CASSQEPDSYNEQFF
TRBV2 CASSDITGGYNEQFF
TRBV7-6 CASSSRLAPNNEQFF